This T cell receptor beta chain is drawn from a study of shared clonotypes between healthy human individuals. V was trimmed by 9 bases and J by 2 bases, leaving 13 bases between them. The CDR3 is 14 amino acids. Germline V gene data show CDR1 as LNHDA and CDR2 as SQIVND (reference sequence). Assay: immunoSEQ multiplex PCR; the TCRdb copy retains only in-frame clones and omits some. In the table there are over 1.5 million clones, under 99% of which are singletons. The sample comprised naive CD4+ T cells sorted from blood. Subset denoted: CD45RA+ positively selected. The V and J genes are TRBV19 and TRBJ1-4, with a possible D match to TRBD1 (6 bases). This sequence originates from a man aged 25 to 40 in good health. CDR3 sequence reads: CASSQGWTNEKLFF. The CDR3 bases are TGTGCCAGCTCCCAGGGGTGGACTAATGAAAAACTGTTTTTT.